Here is one T cell receptor beta chain with its context. This clone was found a few times. No cognate antigen has been identified for it. Per-nucleotide qualities are absent, and no much larger clonotype sits a single base away. These data are taken from a study of blood T cell repertoires in COVID-19 (dated by TCRdb to 2018 to 2020). At the level of the whole study: Collaborator samples came from the United States, Italy and Spain and covered acute and convalescent phases of COVID-19. The prospective study material was composed of cDNA or gDNA derived from T cells, B-cell-depleted T cells, or PBMCs. Subjects who had been exposed to COVID-19, were actively infected with it, or had recovered from it provided the deeply sampled blood TCRbeta repertoires that made up the dataset. The repertoires were released in a freely available public database intended as a resource for research on the immune response to SARS-CoV-2. Samples were obtained from the ongoing ImmuneRACE study (first 160 participants) and from 1,254 subjects provided by 6 global collaborators. Sample metadata almost always included a de-identified subject ID, COVID-19 status, age in years and sex. Where available, HLA class I and class II types were taken from metadata supplied by the sample provider and were not determined by assay-based typing.

In the prospective study, participants were about 18 to 95 years old, resided in about two dozen geographic areas of the United States, and were enrolled through a virtual design. To assign participants to cohorts, the prospective study relied on clinical history that participants themselves reported in a screening survey and a study questionnaire. For ImmuneRACE Cohort 3, a participant was defined as recovered based on two consecutive negative NP/OP PCR tests, clearance by a healthcare professional, or resolution of symptoms. In the prospective study, whole blood, serum and a nasopharyngeal or oropharyngeal swab were collected from each participant by mobile phlebotomists. Additional blood draws and questionnaires over an approximately 2-month period could optionally be provided by prospective study participants. Before DNA extraction, blood samples from the prospective study were shipped at room temperature or frozen.

Reading from cysteine to phenylalanine, the CDR3 counts 14 amino acids. This entry keeps only the CDR3 DNA: 42 bases, framed from base 1. V was cut back by 2 bases and J by 2 bases, leaving a gap of 9 bases between them. CDR1 and CDR2 were assigned from the germline V gene (reference sequence) as LNHDA and SQIVND. The immunoSEQ Assay, a bias-controlled multiplex PCR, was used to amplify TCRbeta CDR3 regions from genomic DNA. The source study handled its data this way. The number of nucleated cells in each sample was estimated by amplification of reference gene primers within the assay. Sequence reads were collapsed and filtered to measure the absolute abundance of every unique TCRbeta CDR3 rearrangement. Productive Simpson clonality was computed per sample as the square root of Simpson's diversity index over productive rearrangements. This is the immuneACCESS table as TCRdb keeps it, with only in-frame sequences that have V and J called. A part of the clones is gone; compared with another copy, unresolved V genes explain less than half, and the rest is unexplained. V, J and clone size reflect that table, while D and trimming were determined from the DNA. This sample holds just over 300,000 clones; 70% to 90% were observed only once. Approximately 9.4% of the sample is held by the ten biggest clonotypes.

The study at large found these results: Clinical and demographic metadata were provided uncurated, with the amount varying by source and participant.

This receptor chain uses TRBV19 and TRBJ1-1, with a weak D call of TRBD1 (5 bases match). Specimen: PBMCs or T cells enriched from blood (not recorded which). The TCR was taken from a woman between 35 and 50 years old who had recovered from COVID-19. CDR3 sequence: CASSIQGINTEAFF. The DNA reads TGTGCCAGTAGTATACAGGGAATTAACACTGAAGCTTTCTTT. When the CDR3 is completed using the reference TRBV19 and TRBJ1-1 genes on either side, the full variable domain is DGGITQSPKYLFRKEGQNVTLSCEQNLNHDAMYWYRQDPGQGLRLIYYSQIVNDFQKGDIAEGYSVSREKKESFPLTVTSAQKNPTAFYLCASSIQGINTEAFFGQGTRLTVV.